The rows below give T cell receptor beta chains drawn from one sample of a study of blood T cell repertoires in COVID-19. Some clones are missing from TCRdb's copy, which holds only in-frame ones; the method was immunoSEQ multiplex PCR. Among approximately 70,000 clones listed, approximately 90% were seen once. Sample: peripheral blood. These receptor sequences come from a woman between 50 and 59 years old with COVID-19, enrolled during active disease. Both conserved end residues are part of each CDR3. A D gene is named only where the DNA matches it firmly. Clone size is stated in some rows and not others, as once, few, many or a class when expanded.

j_gene,v_gene,d_gene,abundance,CDR3nt,CDR3aa
TRBJ2-7,TRBV3-1/TRBV3-2,.,.,TGTGCCAGCAGCGGCCCCGGGGAGCAGTACTTC,CASSGPGEQYF
TRBJ2-3,TRBV24-1,.,.,TGTGCCACCAGTGATTCACAGGTTTCAGATACGCAGTATTTT,CATSDSQVSDTQYF
TRBJ2-3,TRBV9,.,.,TGTGCCAGCAGCTCTCCGAGACAGAACCCTAGCACAGATACGCAGTATTTT,CASSSPRQNPSTDTQYF
TRBJ2-1,TRBV7-9,TRBD1,.,TGTGCCAGCAGCTTACCAACAGGGGGCTACAATGAGCAGTTCTTC,CASSLPTGGYNEQFF
TRBJ2-3,TRBV11-1,.,.,TGTGCCAGCAGCTTTACGGGATTTACAGATACGCAGTATTTT,CASSFTGFTDTQYF
TRBJ2-3,TRBV9,TRBD2,.,TGTGCCAGCAGCCTAGGGCTAGCGGGCATCACAGATACGCAGTATTTT,CASSLGLAGITDTQYF
TRBJ2-7,TRBV7-9,.,once,TGTGCCAGCAGCTTATCCGGGGGTGGCTACGAGCAGTACTTC,CASSLSGGGYEQYF
TRBJ2-2,TRBV12-2,.,.,TGTGCAAGTCGCTTAGGCCCTAGCGGGAAATTTAGGGACACCGGGGAGCTGTTTTTT,CASRLGPSGKFRDTGELFF
TRBJ2-2,TRBV25-1,.,.,TGTGCCATCCAAGGAGGAGGGGTCACCGGGGAGCTGTTTTTT,CAIQGGGVTGELFF
TRBJ2-2,TRBV24-1,TRBD1,.,TGTGCCACCAGTGCCCCGGGACAGGGGGCGGACGGGGAGCTGTTTTTT,CATSAPGQGADGELFF
TRBJ2-7,TRBV5-1,TRBD2,.,TGCGCCAGCAGCTCACTAGCGGGAGACTTCTCCTACGAGCAGTACTTC,CASSSLAGDFSYEQYF
TRBJ1-6,TRBV28,.,.,TGTGCCAGCAGTTTATACCGGCAGGGCGCTAATTCACCCCTCCACTTT,CASSLYRQGANSPLHF
TRBJ2-7,TRBV6-5,TRBD2,.,TGTGCCAGCAGTTTCACAGCGGGAATCGGGTACGAGCAGTACTTC,CASSFTAGIGYEQYF
TRBJ2-1,TRBV5-8,TRBD1,once,TGTGCCAGCAGCTCCGGGACAGGCCTAGGGCTTTCCTACAATGAGCAGTTCTTC,CASSSGTGLGLSYNEQFF
TRBJ2-1,TRBV7-8,TRBD2,few,TGTGCCAGCAGCCGCGGACTAGCGGAGCGTTTAACACACAATGAGCAGTTCTTC,CASSRGLAERLTHNEQFF
TRBJ1-3,TRBV2,.,.,TGTGCCAGCAGCCTCCACAGGGTCTCTGGAAACACCATATATTTT,CASSLHRVSGNTIYF
TRBJ2-3,TRBV15,.,.,TGTGCCACCGGGGGGAGAGATACGCAGTATTTT,CATGGRDTQYF
TRBJ1-5,TRBV6-5,.,.,TGTGCCAGCAGTTACAGGGGAAATTTTAAGGGTCAGCCCCAGCATTTT,CASSYRGNFKGQPQHF
TRBJ2-7,TRBV5-3,.,.,TGTGCCAGAAACGACCGGGACTCCCCTCCCTACGAGCAGTACTTC,CARNDRDSPPYEQYF
TRBJ2-7,TRBV21-1,.,.,TGTGCCAGCAGCAAAGAGCGGCACCGGGTCGACGAGCAGTACTTC,CASSKERHRVDEQYF
TRBJ1-6,TRBV28,TRBD1,.,TGTGCCAGCAGTCGGGACAGGGTGGATTCACCCCTCCACTTT,CASSRDRVDSPLHF
TRBJ2-3,TRBV19,TRBD2,.,TGTGCCAGTAGTTTCACCGGGACTAGAGAGACAGATACGCAGTATTTT,CASSFTGTRETDTQYF
TRBJ1-1,TRBV10-3,.,.,TGTGCCATCAGTGAGTCGACAGGTGAAGCTTTCTTT,CAISESTGEAFF
TRBJ2-1,TRBV12-3/TRBV12-4,.,.,TGTGCCTCCAAACGGGATAACAATGAGCAGTTCTTC,CASKRDNNEQFF
TRBJ2-1,TRBV9,.,.,TGTGCCAGCAGCGTAGAACTTAAGTCCCTCTACAATGAGCAGTTCTTC,CASSVELKSLYNEQFF
TRBJ2-3,TRBV5-4,TRBD1,.,TGTGCCAGCAGCGTAAGACCGGGACAGGGCACAGATACGCAGTATTTT,CASSVRPGQGTDTQYF
TRBJ2-7,TRBV30,TRBD2,.,TGTGCCTGGAGAAAACTAGCGGGATCTCACGAGCAGTACTTC,CAWRKLAGSHEQYF
TRBJ1-2,TRBV5-1,.,.,TGCGCCAGCAGCTTGGCATTCGGGGGAGCTAACTATGGCTACACCTTC,CASSLAFGGANYGYTF
TRBJ2-3,TRBV2,TRBD1,.,TGTGCCAGCAAAGGGGACAGGGGAGGGGATACGCAGTATTTT,CASKGDRGGDTQYF
TRBJ1-4,TRBV7-2,TRBD1,.,TGTGCCAGCAGCTTGACAGGGTTGGAATCGGAAAAACTGTTTTTT,CASSLTGLESEKLFF